These 31 T cell receptor beta chains came from one sample sequenced in a study of blood T cell repertoires in COVID-19. Some clones are missing from TCRdb's copy, which holds only in-frame ones; the method was immunoSEQ multiplex PCR. The sample comprises fewer than 250,000 clones, roughly nine tenths of which are singletons, and roughly 2% rests with the top ten. Material: peripheral blood. The receptors were gathered from a woman aged 50 to 60 with acute or convalescent COVID-19.

The rearrangement uses TRBV3-1 (or the pseudogene TRBV3-2) and TRBJ1-5, with TRBD1 identical over 7 bases. The germline CDR1 and CDR2 sequences are LGHDT and YNNKEL (reference sequence). The CDR3 consists of 18 residues. V lost 0 bases, J lost 4 bases, and 12 bases stayed unmatched. The CDR3 reads CASSQETESRGDNQPQHF. In DNA form, the CDR3 reads TGTGCCAGCAGCCAAGAGACGGAGAGCAGGGGGGATAATCAGCCCCAGCATTTT.

A word on this clone: Additional DNA sequences in this sample encode the identical CDR3. This chain links TRBV5-1 with TRBJ1-5; D is undetermined. This CDR3 comprises 15 residues. Per germline, CDR1 SGHRS and CDR2 YFSETQ. V lost 0 bases, J lost 4 bases, and 11 bases lay in between. The CDR3: CASSLAGGSNQPQHF. The CDR3 DNA reads TGCGCCAGCAGCTTGGCGGGAGGTTCAAATCAGCCCCAGCATTTT.

The chain links TRBV5-1 to TRBJ1-2; possibly TRBD1 for D (6 bases). Deletions cut 2 bases from V and 6 bases from J, with 17 bases between. The CDR3 covers 15 residues. Germline loops: CDR1 SGHRS, CDR2 YFSETQ. The CDR3 nucleotides are TGCGCCAGCAGCTTTACGACAGGCCTTTACCATGGCTACACCTTC. As protein: CASSFTTGLYHGYTF.

V gene TRBV3-1 (or the pseudogene TRBV3-2) combines with J gene TRBJ1-2, with 8 bases aligning to TRBD1. This CDR3 region has 16 residues. CDR1 and CDR2 from the germline V gene are LGHDT and YNNKEL (reference sequence). The V gene end was trimmed by 1 base and the J gene end by 2 bases; junction bases not matched to a gene: 6. CDR3 sequence reads: CASSQAAGGANYGYTF. The CDR3 DNA reads TGTGCCAGCAGCCAAGCCGCAGGGGGCGCCAACTATGGCTACACCTTC.

This chain uses TRBV9 with TRBJ2-3; 10 bases agree with TRBD1. The CDR3 spans 15 residues. Germline values: CDR1 SGDLS, CDR2 YYNGEE. V trimming: 3 bases; J trimming: 0 bases; junction bases outside the gene matches: 1. The CDR3 DNA follows: TGTGCCAGCAGCGCGGGACAGGGGAGCACAGATACGCAGTATTTT. Its translation: CASSAGQGSTDTQYF.

The CDR3 DNA is TGTGCCAGCAGTGAAGTAGCGGGTGCCACAGATACGCAGTATTTT. Translation gives CASSEVAGATDTQYF. The chain employs TRBV6-1 and TRBJ2-3; 7 nucleotides agree with TRBD2. The CDR3 runs 15 residues. Trimming removed 1 base from V and 2 bases from J; junction bases left unmatched: 3. Germline values: CDR1 MNHNS, CDR2 SASEGT.

This chain joins TRBV6-5 and TRBJ1-4; 8 positions match TRBD1. The germline gives CDR1 MNHEY, CDR2 SVGAGI. The CDR3 contains 12 residues. Trimming cost V 6 bases and J 7 bases; bases outside gene matches: 1. DNA of the CDR3: TGTGCCAGCAGGACAGGGGTTGAAAAACTGTTTTTT. Protein sequence: CASRTGVEKLFF.

The chain couples TRBV4-2 to TRBJ1-6; D is unclear. Looked up from germline, CDR1 is LGHNA and CDR2 is YNFKEQ. The CDR3 has 16 residues. Trimming took 4 bases from V and 10 from J, leaving 20 bases between them. The CDR3 spells CASSLGAEPIPSPLHF. The CDR3 DNA reads TGTGCCAGCAGCCTAGGAGCAGAGCCAATACCATCACCCCTCCACTTT.

This rearrangement joins TRBV7-2 to TRBJ1-5, with TRBD1 matching 9 bases. Germline trimming cut 8 bases from V and 1 base from J; bases unmatched to any gene: 9. The CDR3 spans 16 residues. Germline CDR1 reads SGHTA; CDR2 reads FQGNSA. The CDR3: CASGYGTGYSNQPQHF. The CDR3 region has the DNA TGTGCCAGCGGTTATGGGACAGGGTACAGCAATCAGCCCCAGCATTTT.

This clone was picked up a small number of times. This chain joins TRBV19 and TRBJ1-4, with 7 bases lining up with TRBD1. The trim removed 3 bases at V and 5 bases at J, leaving 9 bases unmatched. Per the germline V gene, CDR1 is LNHDA and CDR2 is SQIVND (reference sequence). The CDR3 has 16 amino acids. CDR3 in DNA: TGTGCCAGTAGTATTATCGGGGACAGTAAAAATGAAAAACTGTTTTTT. Its translation is CASSIIGDSKNEKLFF.

This chain joins TRBV11-3 and TRBJ2-3; TRBD2 matches 9 bases. The CDR3 consists of 17 residues. Germline V gene sequence: CDR1 SGHNT, CDR2 YENEEA. The V and J ends lost 4 bases and 4 bases, in that order; junction bases with no gene match: 12. The DNA of the CDR3 is TGTGCCAGCAGCTACCAATTTGGGGCGGGGGGGCCAGATACGCAGTATTTT. Residues: CASSYQFGAGGPDTQYF.

V is TRBV5-1 and J is TRBJ1-1; 7 positions match TRBD1. This CDR3 has 15 residues. Germline V gene lookup returns CDR1 SGHRS and CDR2 YFSETQ. With V trimmed by 4 bases and J by 4 bases, 10 bases remained unmatched. CDR3 DNA: TGCGCCAGCAGCATAGAGACAGGGAGTGGCACTGAAGCTTTCTTT. The encoded protein is CASSIETGSGTEAFF.

The chain links TRBV7-2 to TRBJ2-1; 11 nucleotides agree with TRBD2. V lost 1 base, J lost 7 bases, and 12 bases stayed unmatched. CDR1 is SGHTA and CDR2 is FQGNSA in the germline V gene. This CDR3 is 18 amino acids long. The CDR3 DNA reads as TGTGCCAGCAGCTTAGTACGGGCTAGCGGGAGGTCCGGGAATGAGCAGTTCTTC. It translates to CASSLVRASGRSGNEQFF.

This chain joins TRBV7-3 and TRBJ2-5; possible D gene TRBD2, 7 bases. CDR1 and CDR2 (germline): SGHTA, FQGTGA. Trimming cost V 5 bases and J 5 bases, with 18 bases left between them. This CDR3 is 15 amino acids long. CDR3 sequence: CASSPTGGGRETQYF. Written as DNA, the CDR3 is TGTGCCAGCAGCCCGACGGGGGGCGGGCGGGAGACCCAGTACTTC.

The rearrangement links TRBV2 to TRBJ2-5; weak D call: TRBD2 (6 bases). The length of the CDR3 is 17 residues. Germline assignment: CDR1 SNHLY and CDR2 FYNNEI. The ends were cut back, 3 bases at V and 1 base at J, with 18 bases in the middle. The CDR3 DNA is TGTGCCAGCAGTGATGGATTTTCTAGCGAGCTCCAAGAGACCCAGTACTTC. Its translation: CASSDGFSSELQETQYF. The variable domain in full, with the rest retrieved from reference TRBV2 and TRBJ2-5, is EPEVTQTPSHQVTQMGQEVILRCVPISNHLYFYWYRQILGQKVEFLVSFYNNEISEKSEIFDDQFSVERPDGSNFTLKIRSTKLEDSAMYFCASSDGFSSELQETQYFGPGTRLLVL.

V gene TRBV6-5 combines with J gene TRBJ1-2; 8 bases align to TRBD1. The V and J ends lost 5 bases and 5 bases, in that order; junction bases with no gene match: 7. Germline lookup yields CDR1 MNHEY and CDR2 SVGAGI. This CDR3 has 14 residues. The DNA of the CDR3 is TGTGCCAGCAGTCCCTCGGACAGGGCATATGGCTACACCTTC. Amino acid sequence: CASSPSDRAYGYTF.

As regards this clone: Other DNA sequences in the same sample also yield this CDR3. The gene calls are TRBV18 and TRBJ1-3, with 9 positions matching TRBD1. With 5 bases clipped from V and 0 bases from J, the junction kept 5 bases outside the gene matches. This CDR3 is 16 amino acids long. Germline CDR1 is KGHSH and CDR2 is LQKENI. The CDR3 protein is CASSFGQGLSGNTIYF. The CDR3 DNA is TGTGCCAGCTCATTTGGACAGGGGCTCTCTGGAAACACCATATATTTT.

The V and J genes are TRBV7-8 and TRBJ2-2, with 8 bases matching TRBD2. CDR1 SGHVS and CDR2 FQNEAQ come from the germline V gene. CDR3 length: 17 amino acids. Trimming at V came to 5 bases and at J to 6 bases, leaving 14 bases not matched to a gene. The CDR3 DNA reads TGTGCCAGCAGCCTCGGGGGGGGGCTCCTCGCCCCCGGGGAGCTGTTTTTT. This codes for CASSLGGGLLAPGELFF. Full variable domain (remainder filled in from reference TRBV7-8 and TRBJ2-2): GAGVSQSPRYKVAKRGQDVALRCDPISGHVSLFWYQQALGQGPEFLTYFQNEAQLDKSGLPSDRFFAERPEGSVSTLKIQRTQQEDSAVYLCASSLGGGLLAPGELFFGEGSRLTVL.

In this sample, this clone turned up once. The chain employs TRBV5-1 and TRBJ2-7; possibly TRBD1 for D (5 bases). There are 12 residues in the CDR3. Trimming pared 4 bases from V and 7 bases from J, leaving 12 bases between. Per germline, CDR1 SGHRS and CDR2 YFSETQ. The CDR3 DNA reads TGCGCCAGCAGCCCCAACCCAGGGGAGCAGTACTTC. Protein sequence: CASSPNPGEQYF.

This rearrangement joins TRBV19 to TRBJ2-3; the D gene is possibly TRBD1 (5 bases). The CDR3 is 14 amino acids. Trimming stripped 3 bases from V and 4 bases from J, with 11 bases between. Germline CDR1 is LNHDA and CDR2 is SQIVND (reference sequence). In nucleotides, the CDR3 is TGTGCCAGTAGTATCAGGGCAGGCGCAGATACGCAGTATTTT. It is translated as CASSIRAGADTQYF. Using reference TRBV19 and TRBJ2-3 for the parts outside the CDR3, the full variable domain is DGGITQSPKYLFRKEGQNVTLSCEQNLNHDAMYWYRQDPGQGLRLIYYSQIVNDFQKGDIAEGYSVSREKKESFPLTVTSAQKNPTAFYLCASSIRAGADTQYFGPGTRLTVL.

V and J are TRBV18 and TRBJ1-2; D gene ambiguous. Germline V gives CDR1 KGHSH, CDR2 LQKENI. The V end was cut by 3 bases, the J end by 4 bases, with 12 bases between. CDR3 length: 14 residues. The CDR3 coding sequence is TGTGCCAGCTCACCTACGGGAACGGCCTATGGCTACACCTTC. It codes for CASSPTGTAYGYTF.

The V gene is TRBV18, the J gene TRBJ2-7; TRBD1 matches 10 bases. The germline V gene encodes CDR1 KGHSH and CDR2 LQKENI. V shed 5 bases, J shed 3 bases, and the junction held 4 bases outside the gene matches. The CDR3 consists of 14 residues. This CDR3 is CASSAGTGDYEQYF. CDR3 sequence (DNA): TGTGCCAGCTCAGCCGGGACAGGGGACTACGAGCAGTACTTC.

The chain couples TRBV6-6 to TRBJ2-7; D is possibly TRBD1 (6 bases). Germline CDR1 MNHNY, CDR2 SVGAGI (reference sequence). Trimming pared 6 bases from V and 0 bases from J, leaving 15 bases between. The CDR3 sequence is 15 residues long. This chain's CDR3 is CASSYPQGSSYEQYF. The CDR3 DNA reads as TGTGCCAGCAGCTACCCGCAGGGGAGCTCCTACGAGCAGTACTTC.

This clone was observed once. The chain has TRBV7-2 and TRBJ2-2, with a possible D match to TRBD1 (5 bases). CDR3 size: 14 residues. CDR1 is SGHTA and CDR2 is FQGNSA in the germline V gene. Trimming pared 2 bases from V and 5 bases from J, leaving 9 bases between. The CDR3, as DNA: TGTGCCAGCAGCTTACAGGGAAGGACCGGGGAGCTGTTTTTT. Protein: CASSLQGRTGELFF. Based on the CDR3 plus reference TRBV7-2 and TRBJ2-2, the full variable domain is GAGVSQSPSNKVTEKGKDVELRCDPISGHTALYWYRQSLGQGLEFLIYFQGNSAPDKSGLPSDRFSAERTGGSVSTLTIQRTQQEDSAVYLCASSLQGRTGELFFGEGSRLTVL.

V gene TRBV7-9 combines with J gene TRBJ2-5; 9 bases are a match to TRBD1. The CDR3 covers 15 residues. CDR1 SEHNR and CDR2 FQNEAQ come from the germline V gene (reference sequence). The V gene end was trimmed by 5 bases and the J gene end by 7 bases; junction bases not matched to a gene: 11. DNA for the CDR3: TGTGCCAGCAGCCGCCCCGGGACAGGGAGTGCGACCCAGTACTTC. Translated: CASSRPGTGSATQYF. Complete variable domain (other parts from reference TRBV7-9 and TRBJ2-5): DTGVSQNPRHKITKRGQNVTFRCDPISEHNRLYWYRQTLGQGPEFLTYFQNEAQLEKSRLLSDRFSAERPKGSFSTLEIQRTEQGDSAMYLCASSRPGTGSATQYFGPGTRLLVL.

V is TRBV30 and J is TRBJ2-1, with a weak D call TRBD1 (6 bases). The V gene lost 8 bases and the J gene lost 7 bases, with 12 bases spanning the gap. Germline V gene sequence: CDR1 GTSNPN, CDR2 SVGIG (reference sequence). The CDR3 spans 11 residues. CDR3 amino acids: CALSQGNEQFF. CDR3 in DNA: TGTGCCCTGAGCCAGGGGAATGAGCAGTTCTTC. Full variable domain (missing parts from reference TRBV30 and TRBJ2-1): SQTIHQWPATLVQPVGSPLSLECTVEGTSNPNLYWYRQAAGRGLQLLFYSVGIGQISSEVPQNLSASRPQDRQFILSSKKLLLSDSGFYLCALSQGNEQFFGPGTRLTVL.

The chain carries TRBV12-1 and TRBJ1-1. TRBV12-1 is a recognized pseudogene. This CDR3 contains 13 residues. The CDR3 DNA reads as TGTGCCAGCAGCTCCCACAATGCGGCTGAAGCTTTCTTT. Amino acid sequence: CASSSHNAAEAFF.

The chain combines TRBV6-4 with TRBJ1-1; D is uncertain. The germline CDR1 and CDR2 sequences are MRHNA and SNTAGT. CDR3 size: 13 residues. Trimming removed 6 bases from V and 1 base from J, with 9 bases in between. In nucleotides, the CDR3 is TGTGCCAGCAGCCGGGAAGAGAACACTGAAGCTTTCTTT. It yields the protein CASSREENTEAFF.

V gene TRBV24-1 combines with J gene TRBJ1-2; D is ambiguous. Looked up from germline, CDR1 is KGHDR and CDR2 is SFDVKD. V lost 0 bases to trimming and J lost 4 bases, with 5 bases between them. This CDR3 has 13 amino acids. The CDR3 DNA sequence: TGTGCCACCAGTGATTTGGACACCTATGGCTACACCTTC. Amino acid sequence: CATSDLDTYGYTF.

This chain uses TRBV4-3 with TRBJ2-7, with D tentatively TRBD2 (6 bases). Germline V lookup: CDR1 LGHNA, CDR2 YSLEER. This CDR3 is 15 amino acids long. The V gene lost 1 base and the J gene lost 6 bases, with 16 bases spanning the gap. CDR3 sequence: CASSQVWTGEGEQYF. As DNA, the CDR3 is TGCGCCAGCAGCCAAGTCTGGACGGGAGAGGGCGAGCAGTACTTC.

The chain carries TRBV27 and TRBJ2-1; D uncertain. Deletions cut 7 bases from V and 9 bases from J, with 13 bases between. CDR1 and CDR2 from the germline V gene are MNHEY and SMNVEV (reference sequence). The CDR3 length is 12 residues. The CDR3 loop reads CASKSVISEQFF. In DNA, the CDR3 is TGTGCCAGCAAATCAGTTATAAGTGAGCAGTTCTTC.